The clone carrying this TCR beta chain has just one count. Its antigen remains unidentified. Sequenced by immunoSEQ multiplex PCR; TCRdb stores in-frame clones only, minus some. In the table there are 75,000 to 100,000 clones, approximately 88% of which are singletons. This entry belongs to a study of T cell responses to AZD1222 COVID-19 vaccine. Study-wide points: Among spike-specific TCRs, nearly half reportedly target unmutated variant regions. White British people made up most donors, females outnumbered males, and clonal diversity was possibly underestimated. Researchers took repertoire samples only after the peak T cell response had come.

This CDR3 contains 14 residues. The ends were cut back, 6 bases at V and 0 bases at J, with 12 bases in the middle. Germline assignment: CDR1 WSHSY and CDR2 SAAADI. The chain uses TRBV10-2 and TRBJ2-7, with a tentative D call TRBD2 (5 bases). This TCR was recovered from an adult in good health. The sequenced sample was peripheral blood, obtained on day 0 of AZD1222 vaccination. As DNA, the CDR3 is TGCGCCAGCAGACCCAGCGGTCCCTCCTACGAGCAGTACTTC. As protein: CASRPSGPSYEQYF.